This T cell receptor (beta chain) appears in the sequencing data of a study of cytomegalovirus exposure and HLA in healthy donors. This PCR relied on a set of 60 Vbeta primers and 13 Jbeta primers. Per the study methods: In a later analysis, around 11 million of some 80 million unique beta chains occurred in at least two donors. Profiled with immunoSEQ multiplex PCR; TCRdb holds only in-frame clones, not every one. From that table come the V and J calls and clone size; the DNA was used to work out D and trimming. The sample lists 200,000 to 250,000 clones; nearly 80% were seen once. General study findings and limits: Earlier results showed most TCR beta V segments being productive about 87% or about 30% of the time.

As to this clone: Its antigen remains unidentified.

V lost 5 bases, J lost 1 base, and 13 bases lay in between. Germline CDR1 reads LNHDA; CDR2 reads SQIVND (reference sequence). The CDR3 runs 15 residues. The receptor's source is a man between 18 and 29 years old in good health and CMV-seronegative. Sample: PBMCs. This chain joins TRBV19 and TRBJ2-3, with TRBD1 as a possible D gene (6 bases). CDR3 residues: CASSAGVRGTDTQYF. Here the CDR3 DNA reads TGTGCCAGTAGTGCAGGGGTTCGAGGCACAGATACGCAGTATTTT.